The text below deals with one T cell receptor beta chain. This sample was included in a study of blood T cell repertoires in COVID-19. For the study at large: From T cells, B-cell-depleted T cells, or PBMCs came the material, which was cDNA or gDNA.

Sequencing was performed with immunoSEQ multiplex PCR; in TCRdb, only in-frame clones are kept and a portion is missing. The data hold some 220,000 clones, with over 80% observed a single time. Trimming took off 2 bases at V and 5 bases at J, with 9 bases between the two ends. The germline V gene has CDR1 SGHAT and CDR2 FQNNGV. The CDR3 runs to 13 residues. The sequence came from a woman in her fifties or sixties with active or convalescent COVID-19. Sequencing was carried out using peripheral blood. The rearrangement links TRBV11-2 to TRBJ2-5; D gene ambiguous. The CDR3 DNA sequence: TGTGCCAGCAGCTTAACTCCCGGGGAGACCCAGTACTTC. As protein: CASSLTPGETQYF.